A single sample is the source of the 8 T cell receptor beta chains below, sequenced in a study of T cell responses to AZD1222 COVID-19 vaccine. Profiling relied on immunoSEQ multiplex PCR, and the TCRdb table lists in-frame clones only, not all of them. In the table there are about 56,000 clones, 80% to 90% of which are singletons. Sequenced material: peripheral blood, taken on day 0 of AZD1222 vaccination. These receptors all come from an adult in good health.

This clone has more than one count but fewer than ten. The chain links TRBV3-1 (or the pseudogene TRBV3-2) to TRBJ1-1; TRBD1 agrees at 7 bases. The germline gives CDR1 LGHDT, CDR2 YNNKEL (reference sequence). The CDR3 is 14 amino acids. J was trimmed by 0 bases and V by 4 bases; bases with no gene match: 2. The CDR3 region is CASSLQGLNTEAFF. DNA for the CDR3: TGTGCCAGCAGCCTACAGGGGTTGAACACTGAAGCTTTCTTT.

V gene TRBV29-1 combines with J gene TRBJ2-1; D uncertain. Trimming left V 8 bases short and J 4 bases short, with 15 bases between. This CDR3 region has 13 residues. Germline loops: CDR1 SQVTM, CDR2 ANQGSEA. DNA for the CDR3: TGCAGCCCTCGAATCCTAACTTACAATGAGCAGTTCTTC. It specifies CSPRILTYNEQFF.

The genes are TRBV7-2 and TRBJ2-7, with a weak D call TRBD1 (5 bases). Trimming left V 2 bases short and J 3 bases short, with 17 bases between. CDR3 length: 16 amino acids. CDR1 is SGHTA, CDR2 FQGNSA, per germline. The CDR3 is CASSLYGGALSYEQYF. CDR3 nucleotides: TGTGCCAGCAGCTTATATGGTGGGGCCCTTAGCTACGAGCAGTACTTC.

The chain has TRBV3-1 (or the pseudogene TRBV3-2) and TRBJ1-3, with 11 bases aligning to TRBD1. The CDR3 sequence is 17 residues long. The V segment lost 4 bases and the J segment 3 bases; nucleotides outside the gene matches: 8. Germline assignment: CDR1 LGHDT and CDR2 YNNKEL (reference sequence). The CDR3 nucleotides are TGTGCCAGCAGCCTCAGGACAGGGGGCACCGGTGGAAACACCATATATTTT. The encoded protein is CASSLRTGGTGGNTIYF.

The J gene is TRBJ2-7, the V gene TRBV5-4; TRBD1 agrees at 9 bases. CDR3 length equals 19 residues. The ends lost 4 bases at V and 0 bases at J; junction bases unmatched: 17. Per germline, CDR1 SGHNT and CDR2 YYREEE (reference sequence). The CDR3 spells CASSPRLGGGQGFSYEQYF. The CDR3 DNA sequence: TGTGCCAGCAGCCCGAGATTAGGAGGTGGACAGGGGTTCTCCTACGAGCAGTACTTC.

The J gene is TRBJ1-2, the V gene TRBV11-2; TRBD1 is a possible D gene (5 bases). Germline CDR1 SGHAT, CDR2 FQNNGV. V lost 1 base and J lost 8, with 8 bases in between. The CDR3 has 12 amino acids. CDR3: CASSLGGAGYTF. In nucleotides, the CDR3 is TGTGCCAGCAGCTTAGGAGGGGCCGGCTACACCTTC.

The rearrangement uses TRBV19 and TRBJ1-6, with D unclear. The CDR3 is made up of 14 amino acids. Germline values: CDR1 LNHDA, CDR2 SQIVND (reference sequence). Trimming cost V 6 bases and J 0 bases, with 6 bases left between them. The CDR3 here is CASRQSSYNSPLHF. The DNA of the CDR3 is TGTGCCAGTAGGCAGAGCTCCTATAATTCACCCCTCCACTTT.

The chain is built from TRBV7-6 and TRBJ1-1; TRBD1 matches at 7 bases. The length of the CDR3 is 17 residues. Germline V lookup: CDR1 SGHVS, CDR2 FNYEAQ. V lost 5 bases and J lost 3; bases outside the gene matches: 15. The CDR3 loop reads CASSHFRQGPRDTEAFF. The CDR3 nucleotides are TGTGCCAGCAGCCACTTTCGACAGGGTCCCCGGGACACTGAAGCTTTCTTT.